This TCR beta chain was documented in a study of regulatory T cells in long-lasting Graves disease. Construction of TCR beta libraries relied on iRepertoire HTBI primers and on Arm-PCR targeting CDR3 regions. Original processing notes: Spanning all samples, the identified segments comprised about 62 TRBV and around 13 TRBJ. One entry per CDR3 protein results from TCRdb running MiXCR on the multiplex PCR reads. What appears here as the V and J calls and clone size reflects TCRdb's work, not the paper's. The sample has about 470,000 distinct CDR3 sequences, about 16% seen once. Regarding time point: newly diagnosed GD, antithyroid drugs for less than 3 months. Following extraction of RNA from PBMCs, that RNA was used to make the TCR library. This clonotype occurred many times. Its specificity is not known. General study results and limits: Among the persistent patients, 2,500 to 3,500 public clonotypes were shared, more than the 750 to 1,000 shared among new patients.

The junction had 8 bases not matched to a gene; V was cut back by 5 bases and J by 3 bases. CDR3 size: 16 residues. From germline, CDR1 is SGHTA and CDR2 FQGNSA. Separately, the same data were catalogued under a study of T cells in Graves' hyperthyroidism and ophthalmopathy. As reported in that work: The HTBI primer set drove a first-round RT-PCR of the TCR CDR3. Most clonotypes expanded in thyroid above 0.001 were likewise present in blood.

Sequencing was performed on peripheral blood mononuclear cells (PBMCs), taken at new diagnosis, from a patient treated with antithyroid drugs. The receptor was isolated from a woman under 40 with Graves disease. J is TRBJ1-5 and V is TRBV7-2; TRBD1 matches at 9 bases. The CDR3 loop is CASSLTGTGFNQPQHF. Written as DNA, the CDR3 is TGTGCCAGCAGCCTAACCGGGACAGGGTTCAATCAGCCCCAGCATTTT.